This entry concerns a single T cell receptor (beta chain). This receptor's antigen is unknown. No per-base quality is available; no much larger clone lies one base away. The sample is drawn from a study of CD8 T cells in Susac syndrome (dated by TCRdb to about 2019). Some background on the complete study: Among the sequenced Susac syndrome patients, about six had clinically active disease and roughly eight were in clinical remission. At the time of blood withdrawal, Susac syndrome patients were either therapy-naive, taking corticosteroids (with some also receiving IVIg), or on IVIg alone. The study used repertoire sequencing to test whether antigen drove CD8+ T cell activation and differentiation in Susac syndrome. The clonality of the CD8+ T cell repertoire was compared across approximately twelve healthy donors, 14 Susac syndrome patients and about 16 multiple sclerosis patients. Broad study findings and their caveats: Clonal expansion was seen in Susac syndrome CD8+ repertoires, peaking in CD8+ TEMRA cells and being greater in clinically active patients than in remitting ones. The TCR sequencing and HLA analysis was acknowledged to have included a relatively small number of individuals. Looking at Susac-specific public clones, the researchers identified roughly 17 in the total CD8+ repertoire and roughly 5 in the CD8+ TEMRA repertoire.

RNA was extracted using the RNeasy kit, and about 0.45 to 1 ug of the RNA was reverse transcribed with random hexamers. The immunoSEQ multiplex PCR assay, covering 54 Vbeta and 13 Jbeta segments, was used to amplify TCR beta CDR3 regions. Bias from PCR amplification was corrected by using a synthetic template baseline for primer optimization and for computational correction. Processing in the source paper ran as follows. Only productive sequences were kept, with reads annotated to V, D and J genes according to IMGT and analyzed in immunoSEQ Analyzer. Clonality was calculated as one minus the Shannon entropy normalized by log2 of the number of productive unique sequences. Public and private clones were assessed among the 100 most prevalent clones of each patient and control. Susac-specific clones were defined as absent from healthy and MS cohorts, 1052 published viral clones and other ImmuneACCESS disease sequences. TCRdb reworked the public reads: Q25 trimming with fastp, MiXCR clone assembly, productive beta chains retained. Rows are unified per CDR3 protein, each entry keeping the most common DNA and genes. Clone size and V and J calls follow TCRdb, not the original study. Within this sample are tens of thousands of distinct CDR3 sequences, with roughly 94% of them counted one time only. The top ten clones comprise 0.4% to 0.5% of the sample.

High-throughput TCR beta sequencing profiled peripheral blood CD8+ and CD4+ T cells from healthy donors, Susac syndrome patients and multiple sclerosis patients. Susac syndrome patients met recently defined diagnostic criteria for definite or probable disease. Bulk CD8+ and CD4+ T cells were purified by magnetic negative isolation, while CD8+ TEMRA cells were enriched using FACS. Blood was drawn into EDTA tubes, processed within 24 hours, and PBMCs were isolated by density gradient centrifugation. PBMCs intended for TCR sequencing were frozen in liquid nitrogen and were later thawed in a 37 degrees C water bath. A purity of at least 90% was achieved for sorted or isolated CD4+, CD8+ and CD8+ TEMRA cells. Trimming accounts for 0 bases at V and 6 bases at J, while the number of junction bases matched to no gene is 7. CDR1 and CDR2 (MNHEY, SVGAGI) derive from the germline V gene. CDR3 length: 15 amino acids, cysteine to phenylalanine. Solely the CDR3 DNA is kept, with 45 bases framed from the first base.

This chain is built from TRBV6-5 and TRBJ2-7, and 8 junctional nucleotides match TRBD2. This sequence was found in a human donor with Susac syndrome. Sequencing was done on a sample of CD8+ T cells from PBMCs. The nucleotide sequence reads as follows: TGTGCCAGCAGTTACTCGCCCAGCGGGAGTTCCGAGCAGTACTTC. It translates as CASSYSPSGSSEQYF.